This T cell receptor beta chain was captured in a study of shared clonotypes between healthy human individuals. Per the germline V gene, CDR1 is DFQATT and CDR2 is SNEGSKA (reference sequence). Between the trimmed V and J ends, which lost 6 bases and 8 bases, there was a span of 3 bases. The CDR3 sequence is 8 residues long. The data were produced by immunoSEQ multiplex PCR, yet TCRdb's version contains in-frame clones alone and is incomplete. Of fewer than 1.6 million clones in the sample, about 98.5% are singletons; the top ten hold 0.3% to 0.45%. The sample comprised naive CD4+ T cells sorted from blood. Subset described: CD45RA+ positively selected. The receptor was derived from a young man in good health. This chain links TRBV20-1 with TRBJ2-3, with D uncertain. The CDR3 coding sequence is TGCAGTGCGAGTACGCAGTATTTT. Translation gives CSASTQYF.